These T cell receptor beta chains were read from a single sample in a study of monozygotic twins with inflammatory bowel disease. After re-calling the 5' RACE reads, TCRdb lists one entry per CDR3 protein, DNA absent. The table counts some 200,000 distinct CDR3 sequences; roughly 7.7% lies in the top ten. Sequenced sample: blood. These receptors all come from a human donor with ulcerative colitis or Crohn's disease, or a healthy co-twin of an affected twin (not recorded which). The CDR3 runs from the conserved cysteine through the conserved F or W. The order of the fields is CDR3 protein, V gene, J gene.

CDR3: CASSPAVDYGYTF; V: TRBV5-1; J: TRBJ1-2
CDR3: CASSFAGQGFYEQYF; V: TRBV5-1; J: TRBJ2-7
CDR3: CASSSSRHEQFF; V: TRBV7-2; J: TRBJ2-1
CDR3: CASSYSPAGTDTQYF; V: TRBV6-5; J: TRBJ2-3
CDR3: CASSSLQSRYQPQHF; V: TRBV5-6; J: TRBJ1-5
CDR3: CATSRERTSGTTDTQYF; V: TRBV15; J: TRBJ2-3
CDR3: CSARSYREGTSLTEAFF; V: TRBV20-1; J: TRBJ1-1
CDR3: CASSTRDSQPSNYGYTF; V: TRBV9; J: TRBJ1-2
CDR3: CASSLHSGGLPTEQFF; V: TRBV7-3; J: TRBJ2-1
CDR3: CASSPGTGELFF; V: TRBV18; J: TRBJ2-2
CDR3: CASSASTGGLSYEQYF; V: TRBV12-3/TRBV12-4; J: TRBJ2-7
CDR3: CSARSPNTGELFF; V: TRBV29-1; J: TRBJ2-2
CDR3: CASSLLAGKETQYF; V: TRBV18; J: TRBJ2-5
CDR3: CASSRDYSYNEQFF; V: TRBV5-1; J: TRBJ2-1
CDR3: CASSRQAGELFF; V: TRBV6-1; J: TRBJ2-2
CDR3: CASSLLGQPPDEQYF; V: TRBV7-9; J: TRBJ2-7
CDR3: CASSLGGITGVSYNEQFF; V: TRBV11-2; J: TRBJ2-1
CDR3: CASSQVYRGSQETQYF; V: TRBV4-2; J: TRBJ2-5